This TCR beta chain was observed in a study of cytomegalovirus exposure and HLA in healthy donors. General study results and limits: An analysis was carried out later, and it reportedly showed fewer N-insertions in an Asian-associated ancestry cluster than the roughly 670-donor mean. Owing to their indistinguishability, certain V segments, notably TRBV6-2 and TRBV6-3, were excluded. The study designated 150 or so TCR beta chains cytomegalovirus-associated.

Regarding this clone: Its specificity is unknown.

Trimming cost V 4 bases and J 0 bases, with 13 bases left between them. Germline-derived CDR1 and CDR2 are SGHRS and YFSETQ. There are 15 residues in the CDR3. The study ran its PCR with 60 Vbeta and 13 Jbeta primers. Method: immunoSEQ multiplex PCR; TCRdb's copy keeps in-frame clones and lacks some. Counted here are fewer than 250,000 clones, roughly 82% occurring once; the ten biggest clones make up nearly 6%. The sequencing sample was made of PBMCs. The chain joins TRBV5-1 to TRBJ1-2, with D possibly TRBD1 on 6 matching bases. This clonotype was obtained from a man aged 40-50 years in good health and CMV-seropositive. The CDR3 DNA reads TGCGCCAGCAGCCCCGGGGCAGGGGCTAACTATGGCTACACCTTC. Its translation is CASSPGAGANYGYTF.